This entry describes one T cell receptor (beta chain). The antigen remains undetermined. The sample comes from a study of T cell responses to AZD1222 COVID-19 vaccine. Study context: Whether given at about 4 or about 12 weeks, second doses were pooled.

The V gene lost 2 bases and the J gene lost 3 bases, with 8 bases spanning the gap. The CDR3 covers 13 residues. Germline CDR1 SGHTA, CDR2 FQGNSA. General observations from the study: None of the repertoires were sampled until the peak T cell response had passed. Only six AZD1222 recipients tested seropositive at baseline.

Repertoires were generated with immunoSEQ multiplex PCR, while TCRdb's copy carries only in-frame clones and drops some. Among about 150,000 clones listed, over 85% were seen once. The source of this sequence is an adult in good health. The gene calls are TRBV7-2 and TRBJ2-7; tentative D call: TRBD2 (6 bases). Here the sequenced sample was peripheral blood, taken on day 0 of AZD1222 vaccination. The CDR3 loop is CASSLSGVYEQYF. The CDR3 nucleotides are TGTGCCAGCAGCTTATCGGGAGTCTACGAGCAGTACTTC.